This TCR beta chain was obtained from a study of technical replicates of blood from a few donors (dated 2017 in TCRdb). Libraries came from the immunoSEQ multiplex PCR assay. Sourced from immuneACCESS, this table was stored by TCRdb with only in-frame sequences that have V and J called. A share of the clones is absent; for the studies checked, an unresolved V gene accounts for under half, and the remainder has no known explanation. This sample has under 85,000 clones in its table, and under 98% of those were observed once. The ten largest clones capture roughly 0.25% of the sample. The CDR3 spans 13 residues, from the cysteine through the phenylalanine. The read is trimmed to its CDR3 DNA, 39 bases read in frame from base 1. Per the germline V gene, SGHNT is the CDR1 and YENEEA is the CDR2. V sheds 2 bases and J sheds 10 bases, leaving 13 bases between their ends. Concerning this clone itself: No cognate antigen has been identified for it. No much larger clone is present one base from it, and per-base qualities are unavailable.

The source of this sequence is a human donor in good health. This chain joins TRBV11-3 to TRBJ2-3; the D gene is perhaps TRBD2, from 5 matching bases. The specimen sequenced was T cells isolated from PBMCs. The CDR3 corresponds to CASSLLLGDAQYF. The nucleotide sequence reads TGTGCCAGCAGCTTACTCCTCGGGGATGCGCAGTATTTT.